This T cell receptor (beta chain) was sequenced during a study of shared clonotypes between healthy human individuals. The study's findings and limits: For sorted subsets, rarefaction showed incomplete sequencing despite large depth.

CDR1 and CDR2 from the germline V gene are GTSNPN and SVGIG (reference sequence). CDR3 length equals 12 residues. The V gene lost 1 base and the J gene lost 5 bases, with 9 bases spanning the gap. Naive CD8 cells comprised CD45RO-negative, CCR7-positively selected cells, excluding terminally differentiated effector memory CD45RA+ cells. Here immunoSEQ multiplex PCR was the method, and the copy in TCRdb shows in-frame clones only, minus some. The data show about 820,000 clones, about 91% seen once. A remark on this clone: Its target is unknown.

The rearrangement links TRBV30 to TRBJ2-7; perhaps TRBD2 as D (6 bases). This clonotype was sampled from a young man in good health. The sequenced material came from naive CD8+ T cells sorted from blood. The CDR3 region has the DNA TGTGCCTGGAGTGCCTCGGGGGACGAGCAGTACTTC. This gives the protein CAWSASGDEQYF.